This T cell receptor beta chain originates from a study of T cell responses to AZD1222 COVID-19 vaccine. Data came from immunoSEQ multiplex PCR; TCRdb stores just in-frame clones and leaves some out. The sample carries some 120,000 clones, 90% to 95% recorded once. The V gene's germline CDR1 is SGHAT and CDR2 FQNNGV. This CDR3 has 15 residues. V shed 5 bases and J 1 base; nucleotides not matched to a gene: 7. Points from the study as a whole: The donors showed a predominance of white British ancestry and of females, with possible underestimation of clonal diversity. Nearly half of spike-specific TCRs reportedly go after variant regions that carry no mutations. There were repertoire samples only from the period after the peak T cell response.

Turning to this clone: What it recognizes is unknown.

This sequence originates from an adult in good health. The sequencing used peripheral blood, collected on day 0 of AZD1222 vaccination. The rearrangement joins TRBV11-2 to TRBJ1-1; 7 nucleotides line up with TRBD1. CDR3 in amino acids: CASSAPGQSNTEAFF. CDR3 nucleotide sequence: TGTGCCAGCAGCGCGCCGGGACAGTCGAACACTGAAGCTTTCTTT.